A selection of T cell receptor beta chains follows, all from one sample in a study of cytomegalovirus exposure and HLA in healthy donors. This table comes from immunoSEQ multiplex PCR, and its TCRdb copy is limited to in-frame clones, with some not included. The profile shows around 200,000 clones, 60% to 80% of them singletons. The sequenced sample consisted of PBMCs. The receptors originated from a woman aged 18-35 years in good health and CMV-seronegative. CDR3s include the opening cysteine and the closing phenylalanine or tryptophan. Fields, in order: clone size, J gene, V gene, D gene, CDR3 protein, CDR3 DNA. A D gene is named only where the DNA matches it firmly. The size entry is marked missing in some rows and otherwise reads once, few, many or a size class.

abundance: -; j_gene: TRBJ2-1; v_gene: TRBV5-1; d_gene: TRBD1; CDR3aa: CASSSRDRVFGNEQFF; CDR3nt: TGCGCCAGCAGCAGCCGGGACAGGGTGTTTGGGAATGAGCAGTTCTTC
abundance: -; j_gene: TRBJ1-1; v_gene: TRBV27; d_gene: -; CDR3aa: CASSHDPIGGASTEAFF; CDR3nt: TGTGCCAGCAGTCACGACCCAATTGGGGGCGCAAGCACTGAAGCTTTCTTT
abundance: -; j_gene: TRBJ1-6; v_gene: TRBV5-4; d_gene: -; CDR3aa: CASSLERGNNNSPLHF; CDR3nt: TGTGCCAGCAGCTTGGAGCGGGGAAATAATAATTCACCCCTCCACTTT
abundance: -; j_gene: TRBJ1-5; v_gene: TRBV27; d_gene: -; CDR3aa: CASSLYGGDQPQHF; CDR3nt: TGTGCCAGCAGTTTGTATGGAGGGGACCAGCCCCAGCATTTT
abundance: -; j_gene: TRBJ2-7; v_gene: TRBV4-1; d_gene: -; CDR3aa: CASSQRVGGPYEQYF; CDR3nt: TGCGCCAGCAGCCAAAGGGTGGGGGGGCCCTACGAGCAGTACTTC
abundance: -; j_gene: TRBJ2-3; v_gene: TRBV5-4; d_gene: -; CDR3aa: CASSSDYYTDTQYF; CDR3nt: TGTGCCAGCAGCTCGGACTACTACACAGATACGCAGTATTTT
abundance: -; j_gene: TRBJ1-6; v_gene: TRBV9; d_gene: -; CDR3aa: CASSSRGNNSPLHF; CDR3nt: TGTGCCAGCAGCTCCAGGGGTAATAATTCACCCCTCCACTTT
abundance: once; j_gene: TRBJ1-2; v_gene: TRBV6-1; d_gene: -; CDR3aa: CASRPTGTNYGYTF; CDR3nt: TGTGCCAGCAGACCGACAGGTACTAACTATGGCTACACCTTC
abundance: -; j_gene: TRBJ2-5; v_gene: TRBV14; d_gene: -; CDR3aa: CASSPRQGLQETQYF; CDR3nt: TGTGCCAGCAGCCCCCGACAGGGACTCCAAGAGACCCAGTACTTC
abundance: -; j_gene: TRBJ2-7; v_gene: TRBV5-1; d_gene: -; CDR3aa: CASSLGDTLSYEQYF; CDR3nt: TGCGCCAGCAGCTTGGGTGACACCCTCTCCTACGAGCAGTACTTC
abundance: few; j_gene: TRBJ1-1; v_gene: TRBV27; d_gene: -; CDR3aa: CASSYGTHTEAFF; CDR3nt: TGTGCCAGCAGTTACGGGACTCACACTGAAGCTTTCTTT
abundance: -; j_gene: TRBJ1-1; v_gene: TRBV28; d_gene: -; CDR3aa: CASIGSGREAFF; CDR3nt: TGTGCCAGCATCGGGTCAGGGCGTGAAGCTTTCTTT
abundance: -; j_gene: TRBJ1-2; v_gene: TRBV7-9; d_gene: -; CDR3aa: CASSQSGEGYGYTF; CDR3nt: TGTGCCAGCAGCCAGTCCGGGGAGGGCTATGGCTACACCTTC
abundance: -; j_gene: TRBJ2-6; v_gene: TRBV6-5; d_gene: -; CDR3aa: CASSYSMAAGANVLTF; CDR3nt: TGTGCCAGCAGTTACTCGATGGCGGCTGGGGCCAACGTCCTGACTTTC
abundance: -; j_gene: TRBJ1-6; v_gene: TRBV30; d_gene: -; CDR3aa: CALEEEQPYNSPLHF; CDR3nt: TGTGCCTTGGAGGAGGAACAGCCCTATAATTCACCCCTCCACTTT
abundance: -; j_gene: TRBJ2-7; v_gene: TRBV15; d_gene: TRBD1; CDR3aa: CATSTGTETLEQYF; CDR3nt: TGTGCCACCAGCACCGGGACAGAAACCTTAGAGCAGTACTTC
abundance: -; j_gene: TRBJ2-7; v_gene: TRBV7-9; d_gene: TRBD2; CDR3aa: CASSSRLAGEVGEQYF; CDR3nt: TGTGCCAGCAGCTCTCGGTTAGCGGGAGAAGTAGGGGAGCAGTACTTC
abundance: -; j_gene: TRBJ2-7; v_gene: TRBV15; d_gene: -; CDR3aa: CATSGHRVDEQYF; CDR3nt: TGTGCCACCAGCGGACACCGGGTGGATGAGCAGTACTTC
abundance: -; j_gene: TRBJ2-5; v_gene: TRBV30; d_gene: TRBD1; CDR3aa: CAWGGEGANEQYF; CDR3nt: TGTGCCTGGGGTGGTGAGGGGGCAAATGAGCAGTACTTC
abundance: -; j_gene: TRBJ1-6; v_gene: TRBV28; d_gene: -; CDR3aa: CASNQGGSYNSPLHF; CDR3nt: TGTGCCAGCAACCAGGGTGGCTCCTATAATTCACCCCTCCACTTT
abundance: -; j_gene: TRBJ1-2; v_gene: TRBV28; d_gene: -; CDR3aa: CASSFPTGLSYGYTF; CDR3nt: TGTGCCAGCAGTTTCCCGACAGGACTTTCCTATGGCTACACCTTC
abundance: few; j_gene: TRBJ2-1; v_gene: TRBV4-3; d_gene: TRBD2; CDR3aa: CASSHTAGTYNEQFF; CDR3nt: TGCGCCAGCAGCCACACAGCGGGAACCTACAATGAGCAGTTCTTC
abundance: -; j_gene: TRBJ2-5; v_gene: TRBV4-1; d_gene: TRBD1; CDR3aa: CASSQPGQVQETQYF; CDR3nt: TGCGCCAGCAGCCAACCCGGACAGGTCCAAGAGACCCAGTACTTC
abundance: -; j_gene: TRBJ2-1; v_gene: TRBV27; d_gene: TRBD2; CDR3aa: CASSLETSGNNEQFF; CDR3nt: TGTGCCAGCAGCCTAGAGACTAGCGGGAACAATGAGCAGTTCTTC
abundance: -; j_gene: TRBJ2-1; v_gene: TRBV5-1; d_gene: TRBD1; CDR3aa: CASSSRTGIDEQFF; CDR3nt: TGCGCCAGCAGCTCCAGGACAGGGATCGATGAGCAGTTCTTC
abundance: few; j_gene: TRBJ2-3; v_gene: TRBV4-1; d_gene: TRBD1; CDR3aa: CASRRTGGLSTDTQYF; CDR3nt: TGCGCCAGCAGGAGAACAGGGGGATTAAGCACAGATACGCAGTATTTT
abundance: -; j_gene: TRBJ2-7; v_gene: TRBV28; d_gene: TRBD2; CDR3aa: CASRGREGLGYEQYF; CDR3nt: TGTGCCAGCAGGGGAAGGGAGGGCCTGGGCTACGAGCAGTACTTC
abundance: -; j_gene: TRBJ1-6; v_gene: TRBV14; d_gene: -; CDR3aa: CASSQKGGSNSPLHF; CDR3nt: TGTGCCAGCAGCCAAAAAGGAGGGTCTAATTCACCCCTCCACTTT
abundance: -; j_gene: TRBJ2-7; v_gene: TRBV15; d_gene: TRBD2; CDR3aa: CATSRIAGVFTYEQYF; CDR3nt: TGTGCCACCAGCAGAATAGCGGGAGTCTTTACCTACGAGCAGTACTTC
abundance: -; j_gene: TRBJ2-6; v_gene: TRBV5-1; d_gene: TRBD2; CDR3aa: CASQRTSGSGANVLAF; CDR3nt: TGCGCCAGTCAGAGGACTAGCGGATCTGGGGCCAACGTCCTGGCTTTC
abundance: -; j_gene: TRBJ1-4; v_gene: TRBV15; d_gene: TRBD1; CDR3aa: CATSRGQGYEKLFF; CDR3nt: TGTGCCACCAGCAGAGGACAGGGTTATGAAAAACTGTTTTTT
abundance: once; j_gene: TRBJ1-5; v_gene: TRBV5-8; d_gene: TRBD1; CDR3aa: CASSREQGVGNQPQHF; CDR3nt: TGTGCCAGCAGCCGGGAGCAGGGGGTTGGCAATCAGCCCCAGCATTTT
abundance: -; j_gene: TRBJ2-5; v_gene: TRBV7-9; d_gene: TRBD1; CDR3aa: CASSPGQGALGQETQYF; CDR3nt: TGTGCCAGCAGCCCAGGACAGGGGGCGCTTGGCCAAGAGACCCAGTACTTC
abundance: -; j_gene: TRBJ2-5; v_gene: TRBV9; d_gene: -; CDR3aa: CASSDPHREETQYF; CDR3nt: TGTGCCAGCAGCGATCCTCACAGGGAAGAGACCCAGTACTTC
abundance: -; j_gene: TRBJ2-3; v_gene: TRBV29-1; d_gene: -; CDR3aa: CSVVLQGDTDTQYF; CDR3nt: TGCAGCGTTGTTTTACAGGGAGACACAGATACGCAGTATTTT
abundance: -; j_gene: TRBJ1-4; v_gene: TRBV6-1; d_gene: -; CDR3aa: CASTRGGPNEKLFF; CDR3nt: TGTGCCAGCACTCGTGGAGGACCTAATGAAAAACTGTTTTTT
abundance: once; j_gene: TRBJ2-2; v_gene: TRBV9; d_gene: TRBD1; CDR3aa: CASSAPTGTNTGELFF; CDR3nt: TGTGCCAGCAGCGCACCGACAGGGACGAACACCGGGGAGCTGTTTTTT
abundance: few; j_gene: TRBJ1-2; v_gene: TRBV2; d_gene: TRBD1; CDR3aa: CASSTDPETGNYGYTF; CDR3nt: TGTGCCAGCAGTACAGACCCTGAGACAGGGAACTATGGCTACACCTTC
abundance: -; j_gene: TRBJ1-1; v_gene: TRBV7-2; d_gene: -; CDR3aa: CASSEFFGLINEAFF; CDR3nt: TGTGCCAGCAGCGAATTCTTCGGACTGATTAATGAAGCTTTCTTT
abundance: -; j_gene: TRBJ1-2; v_gene: TRBV30; d_gene: -; CDR3aa: CAWMRGRNGYTF; CDR3nt: TGTGCCTGGATGCGGGGGCGGAATGGCTACACCTTC
abundance: -; j_gene: TRBJ1-1; v_gene: TRBV6-5; d_gene: -; CDR3aa: CASSRGTPNTEAFF; CDR3nt: TGTGCCAGCAGCCGAGGGACACCTAACACTGAAGCTTTCTTT
abundance: -; j_gene: TRBJ2-5; v_gene: TRBV29-1; d_gene: -; CDR3aa: CSVEYRDIWVETQYF; CDR3nt: TGCAGCGTTGAATACCGGGACATCTGGGTAGAGACCCAGTACTTC
abundance: once; j_gene: TRBJ2-1; v_gene: TRBV2; d_gene: -; CDR3aa: CASNEGFGEQFF; CDR3nt: TGTGCCAGCAACGAGGGATTTGGTGAGCAGTTCTTC
abundance: -; j_gene: TRBJ1-1; v_gene: TRBV11-2; d_gene: -; CDR3aa: CASSLIQGVTEAFF; CDR3nt: TGTGCCAGCAGCTTAATACAGGGTGTTACTGAAGCTTTCTTT
abundance: -; j_gene: TRBJ2-3; v_gene: TRBV6-1; d_gene: TRBD1; CDR3aa: CASRRQGDTQYF; CDR3nt: TGTGCCAGCAGACGACAGGGGGATACGCAGTATTTT
abundance: -; j_gene: TRBJ2-1; v_gene: TRBV18; d_gene: TRBD2; CDR3aa: CASSPSGGTPYNEQFF; CDR3nt: TGTGCCAGCTCACCATCGGGGGGAACGCCCTACAATGAGCAGTTCTTC
abundance: -; j_gene: TRBJ2-7; v_gene: TRBV2; d_gene: -; CDR3aa: CASSDRASSYEQYF; CDR3nt: TGTGCCAGCAGTGACAGGGCCAGCTCCTACGAGCAGTACTTC
abundance: -; j_gene: TRBJ2-3; v_gene: TRBV6-4; d_gene: -; CDR3aa: CASSLSSGETDTQYF; CDR3nt: TGTGCCAGCAGTCTAAGTAGCGGAGAAACAGATACGCAGTATTTT
abundance: few; j_gene: TRBJ1-1; v_gene: TRBV27; d_gene: TRBD1; CDR3aa: CASSTVWTGGTEAFF; CDR3nt: TGTGCCAGCAGTACCGTTTGGACAGGAGGCACTGAAGCTTTCTTT
abundance: -; j_gene: TRBJ2-7; v_gene: TRBV5-1; d_gene: TRBD2; CDR3aa: CASSWAGTSGYEQYF; CDR3nt: TGCGCCAGCAGCTGGGCCGGGACTAGTGGGTACGAGCAGTACTTC
abundance: few; j_gene: TRBJ2-1; v_gene: TRBV28; d_gene: -; CDR3aa: CASSLGAGNEQFF; CDR3nt: TGTGCCAGCAGTTTGGGGGCTGGTAATGAGCAGTTCTTC
abundance: few; j_gene: TRBJ1-6; v_gene: TRBV2; d_gene: -; CDR3aa: CASNAGRVSPLHF; CDR3nt: TGTGCCAGCAACGCAGGCCGAGTTTCACCCCTCCACTTT
abundance: once; j_gene: TRBJ2-1; v_gene: TRBV5-4; d_gene: TRBD2; CDR3aa: CASSSGTSGRYNEQFF; CDR3nt: TGTGCCAGCAGCAGCGGGACTAGCGGGAGATACAATGAGCAGTTCTTC
abundance: -; j_gene: TRBJ1-1; v_gene: TRBV28; d_gene: TRBD1; CDR3aa: CASSSPRDSRWTTEAFF; CDR3nt: TGTGCCAGCAGTTCCCCCCGGGACAGCCGCTGGACCACTGAAGCTTTCTTT
abundance: -; j_gene: TRBJ2-2; v_gene: TRBV28; d_gene: TRBD2; CDR3aa: CASSLPRTSGNTGELFF; CDR3nt: TGTGCCAGCAGTTTACCCAGGACTAGCGGAAACACCGGGGAGCTGTTTTTT
abundance: -; j_gene: TRBJ2-1; v_gene: TRBV7-3; d_gene: TRBD2; CDR3aa: CASSPLAGGVYNEQFF; CDR3nt: TGTGCCAGCAGCCCACTAGCGGGAGGGGTTTACAATGAGCAGTTCTTC
abundance: -; j_gene: TRBJ1-5; v_gene: TRBV10-3; d_gene: -; CDR3aa: CAISVGGNQPQHF; CDR3nt: TGTGCCATCAGTGTAGGGGGTAATCAGCCCCAGCATTTT